Here is one T cell receptor beta chain with its context. The assay was immunoSEQ multiplex PCR, and TCRdb's table has in-frame clones only and misses some. The sample lists tens of thousands of clones, around 93% seen once, with roughly 23% in the top ten. The V segment lost 5 bases and the J segment 5 bases; nucleotides outside the gene matches: 10. The V gene's germline CDR1 is SEHNR and CDR2 FQNEAQ (reference sequence). This CDR3 has 15 amino acids. This record belongs to a study of control samples from healthy donors and cancer patients. The chain carries TRBV7-9 and TRBJ1-1, with 8 bases that match TRBD1. This TCR was sampled from a woman aged 40 to 50 with head and neck cancer. The sequenced sample was PBMCs. Written as DNA, the CDR3 is TGTGCCAGCAGCCTCTGGACAGGGCGGCATACTGAAGCTTTCTTT. Its protein product is CASSLWTGRHTEAFF.